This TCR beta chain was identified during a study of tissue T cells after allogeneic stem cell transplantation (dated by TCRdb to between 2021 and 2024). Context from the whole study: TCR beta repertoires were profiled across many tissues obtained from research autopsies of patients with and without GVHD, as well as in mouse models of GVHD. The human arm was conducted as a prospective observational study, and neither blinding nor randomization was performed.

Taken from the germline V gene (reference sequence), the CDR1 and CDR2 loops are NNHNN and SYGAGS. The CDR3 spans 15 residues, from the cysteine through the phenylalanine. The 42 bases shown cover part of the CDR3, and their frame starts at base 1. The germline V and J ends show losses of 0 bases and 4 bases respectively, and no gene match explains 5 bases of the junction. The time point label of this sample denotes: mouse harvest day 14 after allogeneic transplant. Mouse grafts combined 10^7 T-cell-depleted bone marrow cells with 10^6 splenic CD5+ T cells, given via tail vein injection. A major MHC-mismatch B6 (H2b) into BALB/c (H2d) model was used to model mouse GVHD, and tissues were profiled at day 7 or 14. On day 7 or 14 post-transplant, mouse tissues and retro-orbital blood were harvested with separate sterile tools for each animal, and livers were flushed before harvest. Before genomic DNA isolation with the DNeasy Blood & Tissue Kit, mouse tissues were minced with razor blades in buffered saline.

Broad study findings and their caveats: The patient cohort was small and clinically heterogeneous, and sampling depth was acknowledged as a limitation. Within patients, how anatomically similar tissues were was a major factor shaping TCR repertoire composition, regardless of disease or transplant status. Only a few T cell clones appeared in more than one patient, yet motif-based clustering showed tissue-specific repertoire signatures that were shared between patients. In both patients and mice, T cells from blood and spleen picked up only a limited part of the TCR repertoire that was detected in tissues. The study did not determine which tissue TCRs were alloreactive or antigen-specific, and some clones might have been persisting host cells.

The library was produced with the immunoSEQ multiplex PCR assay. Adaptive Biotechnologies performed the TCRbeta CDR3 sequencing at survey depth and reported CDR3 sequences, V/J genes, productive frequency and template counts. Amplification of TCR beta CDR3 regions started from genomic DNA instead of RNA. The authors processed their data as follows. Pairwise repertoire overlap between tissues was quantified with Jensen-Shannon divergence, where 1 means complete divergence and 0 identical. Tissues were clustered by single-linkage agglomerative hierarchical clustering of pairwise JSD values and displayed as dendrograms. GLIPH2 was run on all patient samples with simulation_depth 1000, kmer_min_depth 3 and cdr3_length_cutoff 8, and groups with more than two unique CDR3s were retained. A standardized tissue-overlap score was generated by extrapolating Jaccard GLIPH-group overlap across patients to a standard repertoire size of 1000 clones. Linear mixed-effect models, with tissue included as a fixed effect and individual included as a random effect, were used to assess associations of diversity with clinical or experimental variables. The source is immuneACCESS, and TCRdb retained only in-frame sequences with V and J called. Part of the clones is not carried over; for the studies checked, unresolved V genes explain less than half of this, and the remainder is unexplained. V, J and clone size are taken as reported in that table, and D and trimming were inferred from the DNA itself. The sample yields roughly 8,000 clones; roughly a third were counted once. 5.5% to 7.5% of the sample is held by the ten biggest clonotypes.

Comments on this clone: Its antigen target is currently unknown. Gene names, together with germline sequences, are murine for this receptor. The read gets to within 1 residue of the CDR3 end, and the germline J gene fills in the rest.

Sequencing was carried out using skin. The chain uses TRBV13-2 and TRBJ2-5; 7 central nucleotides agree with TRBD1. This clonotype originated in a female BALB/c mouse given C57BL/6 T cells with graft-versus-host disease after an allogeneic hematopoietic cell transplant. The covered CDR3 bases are TGTGCCAGCGGTGATGAAGGCAGGGGGAAAGACACCCAGTAC. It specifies CASGDEGRGKDTQY. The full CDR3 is CASGDEGRGKDTQYF.